This T cell receptor beta chain came from a study of somatic mutations in cytotoxic T cells in rheumatoid arthritis. Study context: Flow cytometric sorting isolated some V beta antibody-stained T-cell populations at nearly 100% purity, and among them were V beta1+ cells that underwent TCRB sequencing.

The CDR3 covers 14 residues. With 0 bases removed from V and 4 bases from J, the gap between germline ends came to 7 bases. The germline V gene encodes CDR1 SGHDT and CDR2 YYEEEE. The data were produced by immunoSEQ multiplex PCR, yet TCRdb's version contains in-frame clones alone and is incomplete. Of more than 9,000 clones in the sample, about 69% were seen once. Sequencing was carried out using CD8+ T cells sorted from blood. This chain uses TRBV5-6 with TRBJ1-4; no definite D call. The TCR comes from an adult with rheumatoid arthritis. CDR3 loop: CASSLVAFNEKLFF. For the CDR3, the DNA is TGTGCCAGCAGCTTGGTAGCTTTTAATGAAAAACTGTTTTTT.